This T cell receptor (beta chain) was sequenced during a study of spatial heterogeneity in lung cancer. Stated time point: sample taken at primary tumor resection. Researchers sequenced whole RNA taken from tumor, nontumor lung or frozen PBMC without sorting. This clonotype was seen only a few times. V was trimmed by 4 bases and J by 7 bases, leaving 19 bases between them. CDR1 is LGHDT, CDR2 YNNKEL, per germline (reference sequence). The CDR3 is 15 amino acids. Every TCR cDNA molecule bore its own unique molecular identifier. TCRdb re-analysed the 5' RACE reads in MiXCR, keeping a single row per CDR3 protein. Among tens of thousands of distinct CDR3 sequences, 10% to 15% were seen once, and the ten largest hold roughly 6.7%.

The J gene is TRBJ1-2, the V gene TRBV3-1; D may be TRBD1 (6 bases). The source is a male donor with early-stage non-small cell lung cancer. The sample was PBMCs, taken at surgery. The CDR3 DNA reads TGTGCCAGCAGCCTTTTGGACAGCACGAGATCTGGCTACACCTTC. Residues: CASSLLDSTRSGYTF.